This T cell receptor (beta chain) comes out of a study of CD8 T cells in ankylosing spondylitis. The CDR3 contains 11 residues. CDR1 SQVTM and CDR2 ANQGSEA come from the germline V gene. This clonotype was picked up a small number of times. One entry per CDR3 protein results from TCRdb running MiXCR on the 5' RACE reads. The sample lists hundreds of thousands of distinct CDR3 sequences; around 24% were seen once. V usage is TRBV29-1 and J usage is TRBJ1-2; 8 positions agree with TRBD1. The specimen sequenced was blood, either unsorted or a sorted T cell fraction (not recorded which). This sequence was found in a male donor with ankylosing spondylitis or in good health (not recorded which). The CDR3 is CTAGTGYGYTF. The CDR3, as DNA: TGCACCGCGGGGACAGGTTATGGCTACACCTTC.